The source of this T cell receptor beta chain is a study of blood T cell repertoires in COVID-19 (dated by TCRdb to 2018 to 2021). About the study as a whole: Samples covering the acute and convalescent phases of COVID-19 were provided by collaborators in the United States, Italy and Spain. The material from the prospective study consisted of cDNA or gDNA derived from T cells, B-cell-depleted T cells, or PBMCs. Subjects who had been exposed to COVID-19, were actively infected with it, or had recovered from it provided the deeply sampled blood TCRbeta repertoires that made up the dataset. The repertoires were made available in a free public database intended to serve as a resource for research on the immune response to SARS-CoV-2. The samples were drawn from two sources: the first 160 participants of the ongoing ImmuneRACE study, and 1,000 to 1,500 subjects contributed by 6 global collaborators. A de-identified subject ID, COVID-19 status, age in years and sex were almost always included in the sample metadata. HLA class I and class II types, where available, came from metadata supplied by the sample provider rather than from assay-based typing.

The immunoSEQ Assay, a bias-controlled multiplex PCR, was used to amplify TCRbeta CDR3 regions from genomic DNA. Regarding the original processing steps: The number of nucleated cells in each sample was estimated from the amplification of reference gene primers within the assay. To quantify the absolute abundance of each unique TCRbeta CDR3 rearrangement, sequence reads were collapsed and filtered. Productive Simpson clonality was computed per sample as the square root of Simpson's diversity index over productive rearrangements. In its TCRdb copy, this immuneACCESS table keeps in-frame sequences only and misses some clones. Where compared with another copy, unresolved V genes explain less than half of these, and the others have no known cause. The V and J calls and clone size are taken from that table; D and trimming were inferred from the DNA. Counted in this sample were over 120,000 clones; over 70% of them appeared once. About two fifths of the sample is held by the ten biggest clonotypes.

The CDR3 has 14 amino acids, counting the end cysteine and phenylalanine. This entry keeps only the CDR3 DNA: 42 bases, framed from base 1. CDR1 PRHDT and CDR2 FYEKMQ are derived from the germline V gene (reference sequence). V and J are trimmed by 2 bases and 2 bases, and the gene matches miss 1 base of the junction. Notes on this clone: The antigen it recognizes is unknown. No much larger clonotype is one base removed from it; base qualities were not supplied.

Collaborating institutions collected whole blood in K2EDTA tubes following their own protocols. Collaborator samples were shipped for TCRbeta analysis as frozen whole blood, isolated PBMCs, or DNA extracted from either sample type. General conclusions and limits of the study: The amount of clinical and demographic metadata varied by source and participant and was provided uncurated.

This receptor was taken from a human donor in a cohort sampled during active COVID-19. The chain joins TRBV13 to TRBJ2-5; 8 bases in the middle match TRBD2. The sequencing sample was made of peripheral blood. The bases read TGTGCCAGCAGCTTAACTAGCGGTCAAGAGACCCAGTACTTC. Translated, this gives CASSLTSGQETQYF. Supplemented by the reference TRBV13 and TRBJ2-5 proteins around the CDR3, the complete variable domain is AAGVIQSPRHLIKEKRETATLKCYPIPRHDTVYWYQQGPGQDPQFLISFYEKMQSDKGSIPDRFSAQQFSDYHSELNMSSLELGDSALYFCASSLTSGQETQYFGPGTRLLVL.